The 15 T cell receptor beta chains below were found in one sample sequenced in a study of T cells in localized non-small cell lung cancer. Produced via immunoSEQ multiplex PCR; TCRdb's table is partial and in-frame only. The sample gives about 59,000 clones, approximately 90% of which show up once; about 20% is in the top ten. The sample was peripheral blood, taken before any cancer treatment. Receptors originate from a man between 35 and 75 years old with stage I lung adenocarcinoma.

CDR3 loop: CASSAAGGKTSTDTQYF. The CDR3 nucleotides are TGTGCCAGCAGCGCGGCCGGCGGGAAGACTAGCACAGATACGCAGTATTTT. V gene TRBV21-1 combines with J gene TRBJ2-3; the table's TRBD2 call for D was not verified on the DNA. TRBV21-1 is a pseudogene. The CDR3 is 17 amino acids.

The V call is TRBV27, the J call TRBJ2-7, with D maybe TRBD1 (5 bases). This CDR3 has 15 amino acids. Germline V gene lookup returns CDR1 MNHEY and CDR2 SMNVEV (reference sequence). Trimming removed 2 bases from V and 3 bases from J, with 14 bases in between. The CDR3 nucleotides read TGTGCCAGCAGTTTAAGTCCAGGGTTGGACTACGAGCAGTACTTC. Translating gives CASSLSPGLDYEQYF.

The rearrangement uses TRBV9 and TRBJ2-1; 10 bases align to TRBD2. The CDR3 sequence is 17 residues long. Trimming removed 0 bases from V and 8 bases from J; junction bases left unmatched: 11. Germline V gene data show CDR1 as SGDLS and CDR2 as YYNGEE. The CDR3 sequence is CASSVEGGLAVRDEQFF. As DNA, the CDR3 is TGTGCCAGCAGCGTAGAGGGTGGACTAGCGGTCCGCGATGAGCAGTTCTTC.

The chain is built from TRBV7-8 and TRBJ2-3; 7 nucleotides agree with TRBD2. The ends lost 0 bases at V and 2 bases at J; junction bases unmatched: 8. This CDR3 has 17 amino acids. The germline gives CDR1 SGHVS, CDR2 FQNEAQ. The CDR3 coding sequence is TGTGCCAGCAGCTTAGCGAGCACGGGAGGATACACAGATACGCAGTATTTT. Translating gives CASSLASTGGYTDTQYF.

Of note for this clone: A much larger clone lies a single base off, so this may be a read error. The chain couples TRBV5-1 to TRBJ1-2; no definite D call. CDR1 is SGHRS, CDR2 YFSETQ, per germline. V lost 0 bases and J 4 bases, leaving 4 bases between the germline ends. The CDR3 sequence is 12 residues long. The CDR3, as DNA: TGCGCCAGCAGCTTGGGACCCTATGGCTACACCTTC. It yields the protein CASSLGPYGYTF.

The V gene is TRBV5-8, the J gene TRBJ2-7; 7 nucleotides align to TRBD1. This CDR3 is 15 amino acids long. CDR1 is SGHTS, CDR2 YDEGEE, per germline. J gave up 7 bases and V 2 bases, and 12 bases lay outside the gene matches. The CDR3 spells CASSLLNRGGGEQYF. As DNA, the CDR3 is TGTGCCAGCAGCTTACTTAACAGGGGCGGCGGGGAGCAGTACTTC.

The count of this clone is one. The V call is TRBV27, the J call TRBJ2-5, with a weak D call TRBD1 (5 bases). Germline V gene data show CDR1 as MNHEY and CDR2 as SMNVEV (reference sequence). Trimming shortened V by 2 bases and J by 4 bases, and 14 bases separated the two germline ends. The CDR3 is made up of 15 amino acids. The CDR3 protein is CASSLRGADGETQYF. In DNA, the CDR3 is TGTGCCAGCAGTTTAAGGGGCGCGGATGGAGAGACCCAGTACTTC.

V and J are TRBV6-1 and TRBJ1-1, with unresolved D. The V gene lost 6 bases and the J gene lost 3 bases, with 14 bases spanning the gap. The CDR3 sequence is 14 residues long. Germline assignment: CDR1 MNHNS and CDR2 SASEGT. The DNA of the CDR3 is TGTGCCAGCAGAGCTCCCCCAGGCCACACTGAAGCTTTCTTT. Its protein product is CASRAPPGHTEAFF.

This clone was seen only once. This chain uses TRBV6-4 with TRBJ2-1; D gene unclear. Trimming stripped 2 bases from V and 5 bases from J, with 4 bases between. CDR1 is MRHNA, CDR2 SNTAGT, per germline. The CDR3 loop spans 12 amino acids. The CDR3 is CASSDRDNEQFF. DNA for the CDR3: TGTGCCAGCAGTGACCGGGACAATGAGCAGTTCTTC.

The chain carries TRBV9 and TRBJ2-7; 13 nucleotides line up with TRBD2. CDR1 is SGDLS and CDR2 is YYNGEE in the germline V gene. The CDR3 has 16 residues. Trimming cost V 0 bases and J 0 bases; bases outside gene matches: 0. CDR3 DNA sequence: TGTGCCAGCAGCGTAGGGACTAGCGGGAGCTCCTACGAGCAGTACTTC. Encoded protein: CASSVGTSGSSYEQYF.

This chain uses TRBV29-1 with TRBJ2-7, with 7 bases that match TRBD2. The CDR3 spans 13 residues. J gave up 2 bases and V 4 bases, and 5 bases lay outside the gene matches. Germline values: CDR1 SQVTM, CDR2 ANQGSEA. This CDR3 is CSVGGGGPYEQYF. CDR3 bases: TGCAGCGTTGGTGGGGGGGGACCCTACGAGCAGTACTTC.

The genes are TRBV20-1 and TRBJ2-1; 13 positions match TRBD2. Per germline, CDR1 DFQATT and CDR2 SNEGSKA (reference sequence). This CDR3 contains 11 residues. DNA of the CDR3: TGCGCGGGACTAGCGGGGAATGAGCAGTTCTTC. Translated, it gives CAGLAGNEQFF.

The chain recombines TRBV5-4 with TRBJ2-5, with TRBD2 matching over 8 bases. The CDR3 extends over 14 amino acids. The V segment lost 3 bases and the J segment 2 bases; nucleotides outside the gene matches: 3. Looked up from germline, CDR1 is SGHNT and CDR2 is YYREEE (reference sequence). The CDR3 is CASSSRGAQETQYF. Here the CDR3 DNA reads TGTGCCAGCAGCTCGCGGGGGGCTCAAGAGACCCAGTACTTC.

This clone came up a few times. The V call is TRBV11-2, the J call TRBJ2-4; no definite D call. The germline gives CDR1 SGHAT, CDR2 FQNNGV. Trimming removed 5 bases from V and 1 base from J, with 6 bases in between. The CDR3 is made up of 13 amino acids. The CDR3 DNA follows: TGTGCCAGCAGCCCCGGGGCCAAAAACATTCAGTACTTC. Translation gives CASSPGAKNIQYF. The full variable domain, completed using reference TRBV11-2 and TRBJ2-4, is EAGVAQSPRYKIIEKRQSVAFWCNPISGHATLYWYQQILGQGPKLLIQFQNNGVVDDSQLPKDRFSAERLKGVDSTLKIQPAKLEDSAVYLCASSPGAKNIQYFGAGTRLSVL.

The J gene is TRBJ2-7, the V gene TRBV7-9; 7 positions agree with TRBD2. CDR1 and CDR2 from the germline V gene are SEHNR and FQNEAQ (reference sequence). V was clipped by 7 bases and J by 3 bases; unmatched bases: 9. CDR3 length: 14 residues. DNA for the CDR3: TGTGCCAGCACCCCGAGGACTAGTAACTACGAGCAGTACTTC. It specifies CASTPRTSNYEQYF.